Shown below are 29 T cell receptor beta chains from a single sample sequenced in a study of OX40 agonist ivuxolimab in advanced cancers. The data were produced by immunoSEQ multiplex PCR, yet TCRdb's version contains in-frame clones alone and is incomplete. Of 100,000 to 150,000 clones in the sample, about nine tenths were seen once. Here the sequenced sample was CD4+ or CD8+ T cells sorted from blood, taken in a trial of the OX40 agonist ivuxolimab. The receptors shown here come from an adult with an advanced solid tumor such as melanoma, head and neck, liver or kidney cancer.

In its sample, this clone was seen a few times. For the CDR3, the DNA is TGTGCCAGCAGTGAAAGGGGCCGGGATTCCTCCGAAGCTTTCTTT. Translated, it gives CASSERGRDSSEAFF. The chain has TRBV2 and TRBJ1-1, with D maybe TRBD1 (5 bases). V lost 2 bases, J lost 8 bases, and 18 bases lay in between. The germline CDR1 and CDR2 sequences are SNHLY and FYNNEI. The CDR3 spans 15 residues.

The chain is built from TRBV5-1 and TRBJ2-1, with 9 bases aligning to TRBD2. J lost 10 bases, V lost 0 bases, and 14 bases had no gene match. CDR1 and CDR2 from the germline V gene are SGHRS and YFSETQ. The CDR3 sequence is 17 residues long. The CDR3 loop is CASSLAVGSGSPNEQFF. The DNA of the CDR3 is TGCGCCAGCAGCTTGGCAGTTGGTAGCGGGAGTCCCAACGAGCAGTTCTTC.

The chain is built from TRBV5-4 and TRBJ1-4; no clear D. V was cut by 5 bases and J by 4 bases, with 18 bases left in between. This CDR3 region has 16 residues. The germline V gene encodes CDR1 SGHNT and CDR2 YYREEE (reference sequence). CDR3 coding DNA: TGTGCCAGCAGTACCGGGCCACGTTCCGATAATGAAAAACTGTTTTTT. Protein: CASSTGPRSDNEKLFF.

CDR3 nucleotide sequence: TGTGCCAGCAGCTTAGATCAGGGGCGGGATGAGCAGTTCTTC. Protein product: CASSLDQGRDEQFF. The rearrangement uses TRBV11-2 and TRBJ2-1; D might be TRBD1 (6 bases). CDR3 size: 14 residues. With 0 bases removed from V and 8 bases from J, the gap between germline ends came to 11 bases. CDR1 SGHAT and CDR2 FQNNGV come from the germline V gene.

The rearrangement joins TRBV5-1 to TRBJ1-1; D not certain. V was pared by 2 bases and J by 3 bases, with 14 bases between. The CDR3 has 15 amino acids. Germline CDR1 reads SGHRS; CDR2 reads YFSETQ. This CDR3 is CASSFGQTLDTEAFF. The DNA for the CDR3 is TGCGCCAGCAGCTTTGGGCAGACGTTGGACACTGAAGCTTTCTTT.

This clone was detected once. J is TRBJ1-4 and V is TRBV12-2. TRBV12-2 constitutes a pseudogene. The CDR3 is 16 amino acids. CDR3 in DNA: TGTGCAAGTCGCTTAGCGGCTTCCGGGCTTAATGAAAAACTGTTTTTT. Translation: CASRLAASGLNEKLFF.

The chain recombines TRBV4-3 with TRBJ2-1; 8 nucleotides align to TRBD2. The junction had 10 bases not matched to a gene; V was cut back by 0 bases and J by 0 bases. The CDR3 has 19 amino acids. Germline loops: CDR1 LGHNA, CDR2 YSLEER. The CDR3 here is CASSQERSGVYSSYNEQFF. The CDR3 DNA reads TGCGCCAGCAGCCAAGAACGTAGCGGGGTCTACAGCTCCTACAATGAGCAGTTCTTC.

This chain joins TRBV18 and TRBJ2-7; 11 bases map to TRBD1. From germline, CDR1 is KGHSH and CDR2 LQKENI. The CDR3 is made up of 16 amino acids. J was trimmed by 1 base and V by 6 bases; bases with no gene match: 8. CDR3 sequence: CASSTAGTGGSYEQYF. In nucleotides, the CDR3 is TGTGCCAGCTCGACTGCCGGGACAGGGGGATCCTACGAGCAGTACTTC.

The gene calls are TRBV9 and TRBJ2-1; 9 nucleotides align to TRBD2. The ends lost 4 bases at V and 10 bases at J; junction bases unmatched: 6. CDR1 and CDR2 from the germline V gene are SGDLS and YYNGEE. The CDR3 length is 13 residues. CDR3 in DNA: TGTGCCAGCAGCTCCCTCCTAGCGGGAGAGCAGTTCTTC. Amino acids: CASSSLLAGEQFF.

In DNA form, the CDR3 reads TGTGCCAGCAGCTTGGCTCTGCTCACTGAAGCTTTCTTT. This codes for CASSLALLTEAFF. The chain carries TRBV5-4 and TRBJ1-1; D not resolved. CDR3 length equals 13 residues. The V end lost 0 bases, the J end lost 4 bases, and 7 bases lay between the germline ends. CDR1 is SGHNT, CDR2 YYREEE, per germline (reference sequence).

In its sample, this clone was seen a few times. This rearrangement joins TRBV5-6 to TRBJ2-1; the D gene is possibly TRBD1 (6 bases). From germline, CDR1 is SGHDT and CDR2 YYEEEE. V lost 0 bases to trimming and J lost 12 bases, with 19 bases between them. This CDR3 spans 15 amino acids. The CDR3 DNA is TGTGCCAGCAGCTTGGCCTTTTCAGGGGCGTCGGTGCAGTTCTTC. Amino acid sequence: CASSLAFSGASVQFF. The full variable domain, in which reference TRBV5-6 and TRBJ2-1 provide the parts outside the CDR3, is DAGVTQSPTHLIKTRGQQVTLRCSPKSGHDTVSWYQQALGQGPQFIFQYYEEEERQRGNFPDRFSGHQFPNYSSELNVNALLLGDSALYLCASSLAFSGASVQFFGPGTRLTVL.

The rearrangement links TRBV2 to TRBJ1-2; no clear D. Germline loops: CDR1 SNHLY, CDR2 FYNNEI. The CDR3 runs to 13 residues. The V end was cut by 6 bases, the J end by 4 bases, with 12 bases between. The CDR3 sequence: CASRREDGYGYTF. CDR3 DNA: TGTGCCAGCAGGCGAGAAGACGGCTATGGCTACACCTTC.

V is TRBV5-4 and J is TRBJ2-2; D may correspond to TRBD1 or TRBD2 (6 bases each). V shed 0 bases and J shed 4 bases, with 13 bases lying between them. CDR3 length equals 16 residues. From germline, CDR1 is SGHNT and CDR2 YYREEE (reference sequence). This CDR3 reads CASSLGGAGGTGELFF. CDR3 nucleotide sequence: TGTGCCAGCAGCTTGGGGGGGGCCGGTGGCACCGGGGAGCTGTTTTTT.

The chain recombines TRBV29-1 with TRBJ2-7; D might be TRBD2 (6 bases). CDR1 is SQVTM and CDR2 is ANQGSEA in the germline V gene. The ends were cut back, 6 bases at V and 0 bases at J, with 18 bases in the middle. This CDR3 has 15 amino acids. The CDR3 protein is CSVEWGVRGSYEQYF. In DNA, the CDR3 is TGCAGCGTGGAATGGGGGGTCCGGGGCTCCTACGAGCAGTACTTC.

The chain links TRBV29-1 to TRBJ2-7; D ambiguous. V was shortened by 4 bases and J by 3 bases, with 19 bases between the two germline ends. The CDR3 loop spans 15 amino acids. Germline V gene lookup returns CDR1 SQVTM and CDR2 ANQGSEA. The CDR3 DNA sequence: TGCAGCGTTGCTCCCCTGTCCGGGTCGAACTACGAGCAGTACTTC. This translates into CSVAPLSGSNYEQYF.

V and J are TRBV18 and TRBJ2-1; 11 bases fit TRBD2. V lost 3 bases, J lost 2 bases, and 12 bases stayed unmatched. The CDR3 is made up of 19 amino acids. CDR1 and CDR2 (germline): KGHSH, LQKENI. Here the CDR3 reads CASSPPGQGLAVTYNEQFF. CDR3 coding DNA: TGTGCCAGCTCACCTCCGGGACAGGGACTAGCGGTCACCTACAATGAGCAGTTCTTC. Full variable domain (remainder filled in from reference TRBV18 and TRBJ2-1): NAGVMQNPRHLVRRRGQEARLRCSPMKGHSHVYWYRQLPEEGLKFMVYLQKENIIDESGMPKERFSAEFPKEGPSILRIQQVVRGDSAAYFCASSPPGQGLAVTYNEQFFGPGTRLTVL.

The chain joins TRBV5-4 to TRBJ1-4; a possible D gene is TRBD1 (5 bases). The germline V gene has CDR1 SGHNT and CDR2 YYREEE (reference sequence). This CDR3 region has 14 residues. The V gene lost 2 bases and the J gene lost 6 bases, with 11 bases spanning the gap. The CDR3 DNA reads TGTGCCAGCAGCTTAGGGGACGGGGATGAAAAACTGTTTTTT. This gives the protein CASSLGDGDEKLFF.

This rearrangement joins TRBV19 to TRBJ1-4; D ambiguous. Germline values: CDR1 LNHDA, CDR2 SQIVND (reference sequence). V lost 3 bases and J lost 2, with 10 bases in between. The CDR3 loop spans 15 amino acids. The CDR3 DNA sequence: TGTGCCAGTAGTATCCCCCGGTGGACTAATGAAAAACTGTTTTTT. The encoded protein is CASSIPRWTNEKLFF. Looking up the rest from reference TRBV19 and TRBJ1-4 gives the full variable domain: DGGITQSPKYLFRKEGQNVTLSCEQNLNHDAMYWYRQDPGQGLRLIYYSQIVNDFQKGDIAEGYSVSREKKESFPLTVTSAQKNPTAFYLCASSIPRWTNEKLFFGSGTQLSVL.

The chain has TRBV27 and TRBJ2-7, with 7 bases identical to TRBD1. The CDR3 consists of 14 residues. Germline V gene data show CDR1 as MNHEY and CDR2 as SMNVEV (reference sequence). Unmatched junction bases numbered 5, after V lost 3 bases and J lost 3 bases. CDR3 bases: TGTGCCAGCAGTTTTCGACAGGGTATCTACGAGCAGTACTTC. Translating gives CASSFRQGIYEQYF.

The J gene is TRBJ1-1, the V gene TRBV19, with 9 nucleotides matching TRBD1. Unmatched junction bases numbered 6, after V lost 2 bases and J lost 2 bases. This CDR3 is built from 16 residues. Germline V CDR1 and CDR2: LNHDA, SQIVND (reference sequence). CDR3 residues: CASSIQGQGVNTEAFF. The CDR3 bases are TGTGCCAGTAGTATACAGGGACAGGGCGTAAACACTGAAGCTTTCTTT.

The V and J genes are TRBV4-2 and TRBJ1-3, with D hard to call. Germline V gene sequence: CDR1 LGHNA, CDR2 YNFKEQ. Trimming took 0 bases from V and 0 from J, leaving 6 bases between them. This CDR3 contains 15 residues. DNA for the CDR3: TGTGCCAGCAGCCAAGACACCATCTCTGGAAACACCATATATTTT. It specifies CASSQDTISGNTIYF.

This chain uses TRBV19 with TRBJ2-2; D gene ambiguous. This CDR3 comprises 15 residues. V was trimmed by 6 bases and J by 1 base, leaving 12 bases between them. Germline CDR1 and CDR2: LNHDA and SQIVND (reference sequence). CDR3 DNA: TGTGCCAGTAGCCAGATGTGGGGGAACACCGGGGAGCTGTTTTTT. It translates to CASSQMWGNTGELFF. The entire variable domain, with the rest obtained from reference TRBV19 and TRBJ2-2, is as follows: DGGITQSPKYLFRKEGQNVTLSCEQNLNHDAMYWYRQDPGQGLRLIYYSQIVNDFQKGDIAEGYSVSREKKESFPLTVTSAQKNPTAFYLCASSQMWGNTGELFFGEGSRLTVL.

The rearrangement uses TRBV30 and TRBJ1-2; TRBD1 matches at 12 bases. The V gene end was trimmed by 3 bases and the J gene end by 3 bases; junction bases not matched to a gene: 5. Germline V gene lookup returns CDR1 GTSNPN and CDR2 SVGIG (reference sequence). This CDR3 is built from 15 residues. CDR3: CAWRGQGAADYGYTF. The DNA for the CDR3 is TGTGCCTGGAGGGGACAGGGGGCAGCCGACTATGGCTACACCTTC. Filled out from reference TRBV30 and TRBJ1-2, the complete variable domain reads SQTIHQWPATLVQPVGSPLSLECTVEGTSNPNLYWYRQAAGRGLQLLFYSVGIGQISSEVPQNLSASRPQDRQFILSSKKLLLSDSGFYLCAWRGQGAADYGYTFGSGTRLTVV.

This clone has just one count. CDR3 DNA: TGTGCCATCAGTCTTGGGACTAGCGACACAGATACGCAGTATTTT. It specifies CAISLGTSDTDTQYF. This rearrangement joins TRBV10-3 to TRBJ2-3, with 10 bases aligning to TRBD2. The CDR3 length is 15 residues. The V segment lost 5 bases and the J segment 2 bases; nucleotides outside the gene matches: 4. The germline gives CDR1 ENHRY, CDR2 SYGVKD.

The chain recombines TRBV10-3 with TRBJ1-2; 8 nucleotides agree with TRBD1. V was pared by 3 bases and J by 4 bases, with 7 bases of the junction left unmatched. Germline-derived CDR1 and CDR2 are ENHRY and SYGVKD. The CDR3 contains 15 residues. The CDR3 sequence: CAISDGQGLGYGYTF. CDR3 nucleotide sequence: TGTGCCATCAGTGACGGACAGGGTCTCGGCTATGGCTACACCTTC.

The CDR3: CAISLGTSGFTDTQYF. CDR3 nucleotides: TGTGCCATCAGTCTAGGGACTAGCGGTTTCACAGATACGCAGTATTTT. The chain carries TRBV10-3 and TRBJ2-3, with 11 positions matching TRBD2. The CDR3 is made up of 16 amino acids. Per germline, CDR1 ENHRY and CDR2 SYGVKD. V shed 5 bases and J 2 bases; nucleotides not matched to a gene: 6.

The chain links TRBV5-8 to TRBJ1-5, with a weak D call TRBD1 (6 bases). V was pared by 3 bases and J by 7 bases, with 20 bases between. Germline CDR1 SGHTS, CDR2 YDEGEE. The CDR3 runs 16 residues. The CDR3 region has the DNA TGTGCCAGCAGCTCAGGAAGAAGGGGGGGAGGCCAGCCCCAGCATTTT. This codes for CASSSGRRGGGQPQHF. The full variable domain, with the rest looked up from reference TRBV5-8 and TRBJ1-5, is EAGVTQSPTHLIKTRGQQATLRCSPISGHTSVYWYQQALGLGLQFLLWYDEGEERNRGNFPPRFSGRQFPNYSSELNVNALELEDSALYLCASSSGRRGGGQPQHFGDGTRLSIL.

This sequence joins TRBV5-1 and TRBJ1-2; D uncertain. CDR3 length: 14 residues. Between the trimmed V and J ends, which lost 0 bases and 1 base, there was a span of 7 bases. CDR1 is SGHRS and CDR2 is YFSETQ in the germline V gene. The CDR3 DNA reads as TGCGCCAGCAGCTTGGCCTCTGATAACTATGGCTACACCTTC. Its protein product is CASSLASDNYGYTF.

The chain is built from TRBV2 and TRBJ2-1, with a weak D call TRBD1 (6 bases). V lost 3 bases and J 9 bases, leaving 9 bases between the germline ends. Germline assignment: CDR1 SNHLY and CDR2 FYNNEI. CDR3 length equals 12 residues. CDR3 nucleotides: TGTGCCAGCAGTGATCACAGGGTTGAGCAGTTCTTC. Encoded protein: CASSDHRVEQFF.